These 31 T cell receptor beta chains were all obtained from the same sample, sequenced in a study of blood T cell repertoires in COVID-19. Data came from immunoSEQ multiplex PCR; TCRdb stores just in-frame clones and leaves some out. The sample lists about 200,000 clones, 70% to 90% occurring once. Sequenced material: PBMCs or T cells enriched from blood (not recorded which). The receptors stem from a woman aged 18 to 35 who had recovered from COVID-19.

The chain carries TRBV5-6 and TRBJ2-1; 11 positions match TRBD2. The V gene end was trimmed by 1 base and the J gene end by 16 bases; junction bases not matched to a gene: 16. This CDR3 spans 16 amino acids. Germline CDR1 is SGHDT and CDR2 is YYEEEE. The CDR3 DNA is TGTGCCAGCAGCTTGCCCGGGAATAGCGGGGGGGAATTTTTATTCTTC. Its translation is CASSLPGNSGGEFLFF.

CDR3: CASSAGAGTEAFF. Here the CDR3 DNA reads TGTGCCAGCAGCGCAGGGGCTGGCACTGAAGCTTTCTTT. The chain carries TRBV7-9 and TRBJ1-1; D may be TRBD1 (6 bases). Germline CDR1 is SEHNR and CDR2 is FQNEAQ (reference sequence). V lost 5 bases and J lost 4, with 11 bases in between. The CDR3 extends over 13 amino acids.

The chain links TRBV28 to TRBJ2-4, with 8 bases that match TRBD2. V was clipped by 6 bases and J by 2 bases; unmatched bases: 15. Germline CDR1 and CDR2: MDHEN and SYDVKM. The CDR3 sequence is 18 residues long. The CDR3 protein is CASRPRPGLVDTKNIQYF. CDR3 DNA sequence: TGTGCCAGCAGGCCAAGACCGGGACTAGTTGATACCAAAAACATTCAGTACTTC.

The V gene is TRBV28, the J gene TRBJ1-5; 9 nucleotides align to TRBD1. V lost 9 bases, J lost 5 bases, and 11 bases stayed unmatched. CDR1 MDHEN and CDR2 SYDVKM come from the germline V gene. The CDR3 consists of 15 residues. The CDR3 sequence: CASLDRGILDQPQHF. The CDR3 region has the DNA TGTGCCAGTCTGGACAGGGGAATTTTGGATCAGCCCCAGCATTTT.

Note on this clone: The junction departs from germline at one end; a sequencing error may be responsible. The chain is built from TRBV5-5 and TRBJ1-1, with D unclear. The CDR3 is 12 amino acids. The germline V gene encodes CDR1 SGHKS and CDR2 YYEKEE (reference sequence). The CDR3 coding sequence is TGTGCCAGCAGCTTGGCGTGGACTGGAGCTTTCTTT. Translating it yields CASSLAWTGAFF.

The rearrangement links TRBV6-5 to TRBJ2-7; D gene ambiguous. This CDR3 contains 13 residues. Trimming shortened V by 2 bases and J by 3 bases, and 8 bases separated the two germline ends. Germline CDR1 is MNHEY and CDR2 is SVGAGI. In nucleotides, the CDR3 is TGTGCCAGCAGTTACAACAGAAACTACGAGCAGTACTTC. Amino acids: CASSYNRNYEQYF.

The J gene is TRBJ2-3, the V gene TRBV9, with a possible D match to TRBD2 (7 bases). Germline V gene sequence: CDR1 SGDLS, CDR2 YYNGEE. Trimming pared 4 bases from V and 5 bases from J, leaving 17 bases between. CDR3 length equals 15 residues. CDR3 DNA sequence: TGTGCCAGCAGCCCGAATGGGGGGGCAATAGATACGCAGTATTTT. Its translation: CASSPNGGAIDTQYF.

The chain has TRBV7-9 and TRBJ2-7, with 10 bases matching TRBD1. Trimming removed 6 bases from V and 4 bases from J; junction bases left unmatched: 9. The CDR3 is 15 amino acids. From germline, CDR1 is SEHNR and CDR2 FQNEAQ (reference sequence). CDR3 sequence: CASRSGRDRGYEQYF. The CDR3 region has the DNA TGTGCCAGCAGGTCAGGGCGGGACAGGGGTTACGAGCAGTACTTC.

The chain recombines TRBV28 with TRBJ2-7, with TRBD1 matching over 9 bases. The CDR3 has 15 amino acids. V lost 5 bases to trimming and J lost 5 bases; unmatched junction nucleotides: 10. Germline loops: CDR1 MDHEN, CDR2 SYDVKM. The CDR3 here is CASSQAGTGRHEQYF. In DNA, the CDR3 is TGTGCCAGCAGTCAGGCCGGGACAGGGCGTCACGAGCAGTACTTC.

The CDR3, as DNA: TGTGCCAGCAGTTACTCGCCTTGGAGCACTGAAGCTTTCTTT. Translating it yields CASSYSPWSTEAFF. This chain joins TRBV6-6 and TRBJ1-1; D is unclear. Germline loops: CDR1 MNHNY, CDR2 SVGAGI (reference sequence). The CDR3 extends over 14 amino acids. Trimming took off 0 bases at V and 4 bases at J, with 9 bases between the two ends.

The chain employs TRBV19 and TRBJ1-1; 8 positions agree with TRBD1. V dropped 4 bases and J dropped 2; count of bases not matched to a gene: 3. The CDR3 extends over 14 amino acids. CDR1 is LNHDA and CDR2 is SQIVND in the germline V gene (reference sequence). The CDR3 sequence: CASSRGQGNTEAFF. CDR3 bases: TGTGCCAGTAGTAGAGGACAGGGCAACACTGAAGCTTTCTTT.

The rearrangement joins TRBV3-1 (or the pseudogene TRBV3-2) to TRBJ2-3, with TRBD2 matching over 10 bases. CDR3 length: 16 amino acids. V trimming: 1 base; J trimming: 6 bases; junction bases outside the gene matches: 7. Germline assignment: CDR1 LGHDT and CDR2 YNNKEL (reference sequence). This CDR3 reads CASSQAQRGGRDTQYF. For the CDR3, the DNA is TGTGCCAGCAGCCAAGCTCAGCGGGGGGGCCGGGATACGCAGTATTTT.

This sequence joins TRBV2 and TRBJ2-5; TRBD1 is a possible D gene (6 bases). Trimming removed 4 bases from V and 1 base from J, with 13 bases in between. The CDR3 runs 15 residues. From germline, CDR1 is SNHLY and CDR2 FYNNEI. CDR3 loop: CASSGARGGQETQYF. The CDR3, as DNA: TGTGCCAGCAGTGGGGCTAGAGGGGGCCAAGAGACCCAGTACTTC.

The CDR3 protein is CASSVRGGYEQFF. As DNA, the CDR3 is TGTGCCAGCAGCGTACGCGGGGGGTATGAGCAGTTCTTC. This chain links TRBV13 with TRBJ2-1, with 8 bases aligning to TRBD2. Germline V lookup: CDR1 PRHDT, CDR2 FYEKMQ (reference sequence). The V and J ends lost 5 bases and 8 bases, in that order; junction bases with no gene match: 5. The CDR3 is made up of 13 amino acids. The full variable domain, rest sourced from reference TRBV13 and TRBJ2-1, is AAGVIQSPRHLIKEKRETATLKCYPIPRHDTVYWYQQGPGQDPQFLISFYEKMQSDKGSIPDRFSAQQFSDYHSELNMSSLELGDSALYFCASSVRGGYEQFFGPGTRLTVL.

The V and J genes are TRBV2 and TRBJ2-3; D is undetermined. Germline V gives CDR1 SNHLY, CDR2 FYNNEI. Trimming removed 7 bases at V and 6 bases at J, with 8 bases between. The CDR3 contains 11 residues. The CDR3 loop reads CASTLGDTQYF. In nucleotides, the CDR3 is TGTGCCAGCACCCTCGGTGATACGCAGTATTTT.

The chain carries TRBV5-6 and TRBJ1-2; the D gene is possibly TRBD1 (6 bases). Germline loops: CDR1 SGHDT, CDR2 YYEEEE. V lost 3 bases and J lost 4, with 25 bases in between. The CDR3 has 18 residues. The CDR3 here is CASSSVVRAEQGIYGYTF. CDR3 in DNA: TGTGCCAGCAGCTCTGTAGTTCGAGCAGAACAGGGAATCTATGGCTACACCTTC.

V gene TRBV5-4 combines with J gene TRBJ1-2; the match to TRBD1 covers 7 bases. CDR3 length equals 15 residues. Germline V gene data show CDR1 as SGHNT and CDR2 as YYREEE (reference sequence). The V gene end was trimmed by 0 bases and the J gene end by 4 bases; junction bases not matched to a gene: 6. The CDR3 bases are TGTGCCAGCAGCTTGGAGAAGGGGGCGAGCTATGGCTACACCTTC. Protein: CASSLEKGASYGYTF.

This clone appeared once. The rearrangement joins TRBV7-9 to TRBJ1-2; TRBD1 aligns across 7 bases. V shed 6 bases, J shed 4 bases, and the junction held 11 bases outside the gene matches. Looked up from germline, CDR1 is SEHNR and CDR2 is FQNEAQ (reference sequence). CDR3 length equals 15 residues. In nucleotides, the CDR3 is TGTGCCAGCAGTAACCCCCTGGACAGGTTCTATGGCTACACCTTC. It encodes CASSNPLDRFYGYTF.

This chain links TRBV3-1 (or the pseudogene TRBV3-2) with TRBJ2-7; D perhaps matches TRBD1 (6 bases). CDR1 and CDR2 from the germline V gene are LGHDT and YNNKEL (reference sequence). This CDR3 has 13 amino acids. Trimming shortened V by 3 bases and J by 3 bases, and 9 bases separated the two germline ends. Written as DNA, the CDR3 is TGTGCCAGCAGCCACGGGACACACTACGAGCAGTACTTC. Residues: CASSHGTHYEQYF.

The V gene is TRBV2, the J gene TRBJ1-2; TRBD1 aligns across 7 bases. Looked up from germline, CDR1 is SNHLY and CDR2 is FYNNEI. The CDR3 has 12 amino acids. Germline trimming cut 9 bases from V and 4 bases from J; bases unmatched to any gene: 5. The CDR3 nucleotides are TGTGCCAGACGCCGGGACAGCTATGGCTACACCTTC. It translates to CARRRDSYGYTF.

V gene TRBV6-5 combines with J gene TRBJ1-2; 7 positions match TRBD1. The V segment lost 6 bases and the J segment 8 bases; nucleotides outside the gene matches: 9. This CDR3 comprises 13 residues. From germline, CDR1 is MNHEY and CDR2 SVGAGI. CDR3 loop: CASRGGGAWGYTF. As DNA, the CDR3 is TGTGCCAGCAGAGGAGGGGGCGCGTGGGGCTACACCTTC.

This chain links TRBV21-1 with TRBJ2-5; the listed D gene, TRBD1, was not tested against the DNA. TRBV21-1 counts as a pseudogene. The CDR3 is 16 amino acids. For the CDR3, the DNA is TGTGCCAGCAGCAAAGAATGGGGCAAGGACCAAGAGACCCAGTACTTC. Protein product: CASSKEWGKDQETQYF.

The V and J genes are TRBV5-6 and TRBJ2-7; perhaps TRBD1 as D (6 bases). The CDR3 consists of 15 residues. From germline, CDR1 is SGHDT and CDR2 YYEEEE. V lost 0 bases, J lost 0 bases, and 10 bases lay in between. CDR3 nucleotides: TGTGCCAGCAGCTTGGGGACAGAGAGCTCCTACGAGCAGTACTTC. Protein product: CASSLGTESSYEQYF.

This chain connects TRBV11-3 to TRBJ2-1; TRBD2 agrees at 12 bases. The CDR3 extends over 17 amino acids. With V trimmed by 2 bases and J by 0 bases, 2 bases remained unmatched. Germline assignment: CDR1 SGHNT and CDR2 YENEEA. The CDR3 region has the DNA TGTGCCAGCAGCTTAACGACTAGCGGGAGCTCCTACAATGAGCAGTTCTTC. Translated: CASSLTTSGSSYNEQFF. The full variable domain, in which reference TRBV11-3 and TRBJ2-1 provide the parts outside the CDR3, is EAGVVQSPRYKIIEKKQPVAFWCNPISGHNTLYWYLQNLGQGPELLIRYENEEAVDDSQLPKDRFSAERLKGVDSTLKIQPAELGDSAVYLCASSLTTSGSSYNEQFFGPGTRLTVL.

This chain connects TRBV3-1 (or the pseudogene TRBV3-2) to TRBJ2-3, with D possibly being TRBD1 (5 bases). Germline values: CDR1 LGHDT, CDR2 YNNKEL (reference sequence). CDR3 length: 14 residues. Deletions cut 2 bases from V and 3 bases from J, with 9 bases between. The CDR3 region has the DNA TGTGCCAGCAGCCAATCTGCAGGGACAGATACGCAGTATTTT. Protein product: CASSQSAGTDTQYF.

The chain uses TRBV19 and TRBJ2-4, with D tentatively TRBD1 (5 bases). Trimming took 1 base from V and 6 from J, leaving 13 bases between them. This CDR3 has 15 residues. The germline CDR1 and CDR2 sequences are LNHDA and SQIVND (reference sequence). The CDR3 reads CASSIVAGQVNIQYF. The CDR3 DNA is TGTGCCAGTAGTATAGTTGCAGGGCAGGTAAACATTCAGTACTTC. The variable domain in full, completed from reference TRBV19 and TRBJ2-4, reads DGGITQSPKYLFRKEGQNVTLSCEQNLNHDAMYWYRQDPGQGLRLIYYSQIVNDFQKGDIAEGYSVSREKKESFPLTVTSAQKNPTAFYLCASSIVAGQVNIQYFGAGTRLSVL.

This sequence joins TRBV6-5 and TRBJ1-5, with 7 bases identical to TRBD1. The germline V gene has CDR1 MNHEY and CDR2 SVGAGI. This CDR3 has 14 amino acids. The junction had 5 bases not matched to a gene; V was cut back by 5 bases and J by 4 bases. The CDR3 reads CASSPDRRNQPQHF. The CDR3 DNA follows: TGTGCCAGCAGTCCGGACAGGAGGAATCAGCCCCAGCATTTT.

This clone has just one count. The junction departs from germline at one end; a sequencing error may be responsible. This chain connects TRBV2 to TRBJ2-7; TRBD1 aligns across 7 bases. Germline CDR1 and CDR2: SNHLY and FYNNEI. CDR3 size: 14 residues. CDR3 coding DNA: TGTGCCAGCAGTGAGGGAGACAGGGTGGGGCCCACGGACTTC. The encoded protein is CASSEGDRVGPTDF.

The rearrangement uses TRBV28 and TRBJ1-5, with D possibly being TRBD1 (5 bases). Trimming took off 2 bases at V and 5 bases at J, with 13 bases between the two ends. This CDR3 contains 15 residues. The germline gives CDR1 MDHEN, CDR2 SYDVKM. The CDR3 sequence is CASSLIQGTYQPQHF. The DNA for the CDR3 is TGTGCCAGCAGTTTAATCCAGGGAACGTATCAGCCCCAGCATTTT. Full variable domain (remainder filled in from reference TRBV28 and TRBJ1-5): DVKVTQSSRYLVKRTGEKVFLECVQDMDHENMFWYRQDPGLGLRLIYFSYDVKMKEKGDIPEGYSVSREKKERFSLILESASTNQTSMYLCASSLIQGTYQPQHFGDGTRLSIL.

A few counts support this clone. The rearrangement joins TRBV11-2 to TRBJ1-6; 7 nucleotides align to TRBD1. This CDR3 region has 15 residues. From germline, CDR1 is SGHAT and CDR2 FQNNGV. The V and J ends lost 1 base and 8 bases, in that order; junction bases with no gene match: 5. Here the CDR3 reads CASSLVGTEDSPLHF. Written as DNA, the CDR3 is TGTGCCAGCAGCTTAGTTGGGACAGAGGATTCACCCCTCCACTTT.

Comment on this clone: Other DNA sequences in the sample encode the same CDR3. The CDR3, as DNA: TGTGCCAGCAGCCCAGGCCAGGGCGACTATGGCTACACCTTC. Translated, it gives CASSPGQGDYGYTF. This chain uses TRBV7-8 with TRBJ1-2, with D perhaps TRBD1 (5 bases). The V and J ends lost 5 bases and 3 bases respectively, with 13 bases between them. CDR1 SGHVS and CDR2 FQNEAQ come from the germline V gene. CDR3 length: 14 amino acids.